The 32 T cell receptor beta chains listed next were all sequenced from one sample in a study of T-cell reconstitution after alpha-beta-depleted transplantation in children. Unique molecular identifiers were incorporated during preparation of the TCRbeta library. One entry per CDR3 protein results from TCRdb running MiXCR on the PCR reads. Counted here are about 300,000 distinct CDR3 sequences, over 9% occurring once; the ten biggest clones make up 7.5%. Sequenced material: PBMCs, taken before TCRalphabeta/CD19-depleted stem cell transplant. The receptor source for this set is a boy under two years old with acute myeloid leukemia, due to receive a stem cell transplant.

In its sample, this clonotype was seen many times. The V call is TRBV14, the J call TRBJ2-2; D is ambiguous. Trimming stripped 1 base from V and 7 bases from J, with 10 bases between. This CDR3 has 14 amino acids. Per the germline V gene, CDR1 is SGHDN and CDR2 is FVKESK. CDR3 sequence: CASSQGSEDGELFF. In DNA form, the CDR3 reads TGTGCCAGCAGCCAAGGTAGTGAGGACGGGGAGCTGTTTTTT.

This clonotype was seen a handful of times. The V and J genes are TRBV7-6 and TRBJ2-3, with 11 bases that match TRBD1. The germline V gene has CDR1 SGHVS and CDR2 FNYEAQ. Trimming at V came to 5 bases and at J to 3 bases, leaving 7 bases not matched to a gene. The CDR3 covers 16 residues. CDR3 amino acids: CASSTSGTGGTDTQYF. For the CDR3, the DNA is TGTGCCAGCAGCACCTCCGGGACAGGGGGTACAGATACGCAGTATTTT. Complete variable domain (other parts from reference TRBV7-6 and TRBJ2-3): GAGVSQSPRYKVTKRGQDVALRCDPISGHVSLYWYRQALGQGPEFLTYFNYEAQQDKSGLPNDRFSAERPEGSISTLTIQRTEQRDSAMYRCASSTSGTGGTDTQYFGPGTRLTVL.

This clonotype occurred many times. The chain carries TRBV11-2 and TRBJ2-3; 10 bases fit TRBD2. Germline V gene lookup returns CDR1 SGHAT and CDR2 FQNNGV. The CDR3 is 17 amino acids. Trimming cost V 1 base and J 0 bases; bases outside gene matches: 4. The CDR3 sequence: CASSLGLAGASTDTQYF. The CDR3 DNA follows: TGTGCCAGCAGCTTAGGTCTAGCGGGGGCCAGCACAGATACGCAGTATTTT.

In its sample, this clonotype was seen many times. The rearrangement uses TRBV20-1 and TRBJ1-2; D is perhaps TRBD1 (6 bases). Trimming removed 6 bases from V and 5 bases from J, with 25 bases in between. The length of the CDR3 is 16 residues. Germline CDR1 and CDR2: DFQATT and SNEGSKA (reference sequence). CDR3 sequence reads: CSAWLGVGDTAYGYTF. CDR3 in DNA: TGCAGTGCGTGGTTGGGGGTAGGGGACACCGCATATGGCTACACCTTC.

This clonotype was picked up many times. The V and J genes are TRBV3-1 and TRBJ2-2; TRBD2 matches at 10 bases. V gave up 4 bases and J gave up 1 base; unmatched junction bases: 0. This CDR3 is 15 amino acids long. Germline-derived CDR1 and CDR2 are LGHDT and YNNKEL (reference sequence). Written as DNA, the CDR3 is TGTGCCAGCAGCCGACTAGCGGGGAACACCGGGGAGCTGTTTTTT. This sequence encodes CASSRLAGNTGELFF. The full variable domain, in which reference TRBV3-1 and TRBJ2-2 provide the parts outside the CDR3, is DTAVSQTPKYLVTQMGNDKSIKCEQNLGHDTMYWYKQDSKKFLKIMFSYNNKELIINETVPNRFSPKSPDKAHLNLHINSLELGDSAVYFCASSRLAGNTGELFFGEGSRLTVL.

This clonotype was seen more than once but under ten times. The rearrangement links TRBV27 to TRBJ2-7; the D gene could be TRBD1 or TRBD2 (5 bases each). Germline V CDR1 and CDR2: MNHEY, SMNVEV (reference sequence). Trimming left V 8 bases short and J 2 bases short, with 16 bases between. CDR3 size: 14 residues. The CDR3 DNA sequence: TGTGCCAGCCGCTTCCGGGGCAACCCCTACGAGCAGTACTTC. Its translation is CASRFRGNPYEQYF.

This clonotype was seen at least ten times. V gene TRBV6-5 combines with J gene TRBJ1-2; D unclear. The CDR3 contains 15 residues. CDR1 MNHEY and CDR2 SVGAGI come from the germline V gene. V was clipped by 6 bases and J by 1 base, with 15 bases between them. The CDR3 loop reads CASSPSRRNNYGYTF. The CDR3 nucleotides read TGTGCCAGCAGCCCCAGTCGGAGGAATAACTATGGCTACACCTTC.

This clonotype came up many times. The chain recombines TRBV15 with TRBJ2-5, with a tentative D call TRBD1 (5 bases). The CDR3 runs 15 residues. The germline V gene encodes CDR1 LNHNV and CDR2 YYDKDF (reference sequence). Trimming cost V 1 base and J 1 base, with 10 bases left between them. The CDR3 is CATSRAGQLQETQYF. The CDR3 nucleotides are TGTGCCACCAGCAGAGCTGGACAACTCCAAGAGACCCAGTACTTC.

V is TRBV5-1 and J is TRBJ1-2, with 9 bases aligning to TRBD1. V lost 4 bases, J lost 8 bases, and 9 bases stayed unmatched. Germline V gene sequence: CDR1 SGHRS, CDR2 YFSETQ. The CDR3 length is 14 residues. CDR3 DNA: TGCGCCAGCAGCCGGGACAGGGCGATGGGGGGCTACACCTTC. It is translated as CASSRDRAMGGYTF. The full variable domain, with the rest looked up from reference TRBV5-1 and TRBJ1-2, is KAGVTQTPRYLIKTRGQQVTLSCSPISGHRSVSWYQQTPGQGLQFLFEYFSETQRNKGNFPGRFSGRQFSNSRSEMNVSTLELGDSALYLCASSRDRAMGGYTFGSGTRLTVV.

This chain connects TRBV7-3 to TRBJ2-7; either TRBD1 or TRBD2 may supply D (5 bases each). V was pared by 3 bases and J by 2 bases, with 14 bases between. The CDR3 is made up of 15 amino acids. CDR1 and CDR2 from the germline V gene are SGHTA and FQGTGA. The CDR3 DNA reads TGTGCCAGCAGCTTGGCCGGGACCGGGCCCTACGAGCAGTACTTC. It codes for CASSLAGTGPYEQYF.

With regard to this clonotype: A much larger clone differs from this one at a single base, so this may be a read error. The conserved closing phenylalanine or tryptophan is absent in this CDR3, likely reflecting a read error. The genes are TRBV11-2 and TRBJ2-1; TRBD2 aligns across 8 bases. With V trimmed by 5 bases and J by 0 bases, 12 bases remained unmatched. This CDR3 is 18 amino acids long. Germline V gene lookup returns CDR1 SGHAT and CDR2 FQNNGV. The DNA of the CDR3 is TGTGCCAGCAGCAATCGGCTACTAGCGGTGAGCTCCTACAATGAGCAGTTCCTC. This gives the protein CASSNRLLAVSSYNEQFL.

There are many counts of this clonotype. CDR3 bases: TGTGCCAGCAGTAGACAGGGGGCGGGCACTGAAGCTTTCTTT. Its translation: CASSRQGAGTEAFF. The chain couples TRBV6-1 to TRBJ1-1; 10 bases agree with TRBD1. The CDR3 is made up of 14 amino acids. V lost 5 bases to trimming and J lost 4 bases; unmatched junction nucleotides: 4. Germline lookup yields CDR1 MNHNS and CDR2 SASEGT.

The rearrangement uses TRBV11-2 and TRBJ2-6; TRBD1 agrees at 9 bases. Germline V gene data show CDR1 as SGHAT and CDR2 as FQNNGV. V was pared by 3 bases and J by 0 bases, with 3 bases of the junction left unmatched. This CDR3 is built from 17 residues. In DNA form, the CDR3 reads TGTGCCAGCAGCTTGGGGACAGGGTACTCTGGGGCCAACGTCCTGACTTTC. It encodes CASSLGTGYSGANVLTF.

In its sample, this clonotype was seen many times. This chain joins TRBV27 and TRBJ2-7; TRBD1 matches 8 bases. From germline, CDR1 is MNHEY and CDR2 SMNVEV (reference sequence). J was trimmed by 3 bases and V by 2 bases; bases with no gene match: 3. The CDR3 contains 14 residues. Here the CDR3 DNA reads TGTGCCAGCAGTTTAGGGGACAGGTTCTACGAGCAGTACTTC. Residues: CASSLGDRFYEQYF.

Only a few counts were recorded for this clonotype. This chain connects TRBV18 to TRBJ2-5, with a tentative D call TRBD1 (5 bases). CDR3 length equals 14 residues. V was shortened by 3 bases and J by 5 bases, with 13 bases between the two germline ends. Germline loops: CDR1 KGHSH, CDR2 LQKENI. The CDR3 spells CASSPEMKGETQYF. The CDR3 coding sequence is TGTGCCAGCTCACCGGAAATGAAGGGGGAGACCCAGTACTTC.

This clonotype appeared many times. The chain carries TRBV20-1 and TRBJ2-3, with 13 bases fitting TRBD2. V shed 2 bases and J 1 base; nucleotides not matched to a gene: 6. CDR3 length: 17 amino acids. Germline V lookup: CDR1 DFQATT, CDR2 SNEGSKA (reference sequence). For the CDR3, the DNA is TGCAGTGCTAGACCCACCGGACTAGCGGGGGGCACAGATACGCAGTATTTT. This translates into CSARPTGLAGGTDTQYF.

The sample holds many counts of this clonotype. The chain carries TRBV5-1 and TRBJ1-2; TRBD1 agrees at 7 bases. V was pared by 2 bases and J by 0 bases, with 7 bases of the junction left unmatched. There are 16 residues in the CDR3. Germline CDR1 SGHRS, CDR2 YFSETQ. The CDR3 is CASSLLPTGPNYGYTF. As DNA, the CDR3 is TGCGCCAGCAGCTTACTTCCGACAGGGCCTAACTATGGCTACACCTTC.

As to this clonotype: This could be a read error, since a much larger clone is one nucleotide away. V is TRBV10-3 and J is TRBJ1-4; D gene uncertain. CDR3 length equals 15 residues. In germline, CDR1 is ENHRY, CDR2 SYGVKD. The CDR3 region is CAISESIRFNEILFF. In DNA form, the CDR3 reads TGTGCCATCAGTGAGTCGATCAGGTTTAATGAAATACTGTTTTTT.

This clonotype was recorded at least ten times. The chain is built from TRBV20-1 and TRBJ2-1; 8 bases map to TRBD2. The CDR3 length is 13 residues. CDR1 is DFQATT and CDR2 is SNEGSKA in the germline V gene (reference sequence). V dropped 5 bases and J dropped 3; count of bases not matched to a gene: 3. The CDR3 protein is CSAPRGGYNEQFF. CDR3 sequence (DNA): TGCAGTGCTCCCCGGGGGGGCTACAATGAGCAGTTCTTC.

This rearrangement joins TRBV11-1 to TRBJ2-7; 9 bases match TRBD1. The germline CDR1 and CDR2 sequences are SGHAT and FQDESV (reference sequence). V shed 2 bases, J shed 3 bases, and the junction held 14 bases outside the gene matches. The CDR3 is made up of 18 amino acids. CDR3 sequence: CASSLTVVRDRVSYEQYF. The DNA for the CDR3 is TGTGCCAGCAGCTTAACTGTTGTCCGGGACAGGGTAAGCTACGAGCAGTACTTC.

In its sample, this clonotype was seen many times. The rearrangement links TRBV5-1 to TRBJ2-7; no reliable D call. Germline CDR1 is SGHRS and CDR2 is YFSETQ. The CDR3 length is 13 residues. The ends were cut back, 4 bases at V and 4 bases at J, with 12 bases in the middle. CDR3 DNA: TGCGCCAGCAGCCCTATGAAAAATTACGAGCAGTACTTC. It yields the protein CASSPMKNYEQYF.

This clonotype has at least ten counts. The chain combines TRBV5-5 with TRBJ2-3; D may be TRBD2 (5 bases). Trimming stripped 4 bases from V and 0 bases from J, with 12 bases between. Germline V gene data show CDR1 as SGHKS and CDR2 as YYEKEE (reference sequence). CDR3 length: 15 amino acids. The CDR3 coding sequence is TGTGCCAGCAGCGTGACGGGAACTAGCACAGATACGCAGTATTTT. Protein sequence: CASSVTGTSTDTQYF.

Many counts were recorded for this clonotype. The rearrangement joins TRBV4-3 to TRBJ2-6; possibly TRBD2 for D (5 bases). Germline-derived CDR1 and CDR2 are LGHNA and YSLEER. V was shortened by 7 bases and J by 0 bases, with 13 bases between the two germline ends. The CDR3 runs to 16 residues. Here the CDR3 reads CASTVEGNSGANVLTF. As DNA, the CDR3 is TGCGCCAGCACGGTAGAGGGAAACTCTGGGGCCAACGTCCTGACTTTC.

The chain is built from TRBV12-3 or TRBV12-4 and TRBJ2-3; D could derive from TRBD1 or TRBD2 (5 bases each). Deletions cut 3 bases from V and 2 bases from J, with 18 bases between. This CDR3 has 17 amino acids. The CDR3 here is CASSFRAGDMITDTQYF. DNA for the CDR3: TGTGCCAGCAGTTTCAGGGCCGGGGATATGATCACAGATACGCAGTATTTT.

This clonotype was counted at least ten times. V gene TRBV4-3 combines with J gene TRBJ2-1; tentatively, D is TRBD2 (5 bases). The CDR3 is 13 amino acids. CDR1 LGHNA and CDR2 YSLEER come from the germline V gene. V lost 3 bases and J 7 bases, leaving 10 bases between the germline ends. The CDR3 region has the DNA TGCGCCAGCAGCCACTCGAGGGAGAATGAGCAGTTCTTC. This gives the protein CASSHSRENEQFF.

This clonotype was seen many times. The genes are TRBV30 and TRBJ1-5, with 8 bases aligning to TRBD1. V lost 2 bases, J lost 0 bases, and 3 bases stayed unmatched. CDR3 length: 15 amino acids. Germline V gene data show CDR1 as GTSNPN and CDR2 as SVGIG (reference sequence). DNA for the CDR3: TGTGCCTGGAGTTTGGGGACAGGTAGCAATCAGCCCCAGCATTTT. It encodes CAWSLGTGSNQPQHF.

This clonotype was seen ten or more times. The chain has TRBV5-1 and TRBJ2-7; TRBD2 is a possible D gene (6 bases). Trimming cost V 3 bases and J 6 bases, with 16 bases left between them. Looked up from germline, CDR1 is SGHRS and CDR2 is YFSETQ. The CDR3 has 14 residues. In DNA form, the CDR3 reads TGCGCCAGCAGCTGGGACTCAGACTATAGCGAGCAGTACTTC. This translates into CASSWDSDYSEQYF.

The V and J genes are TRBV5-1 and TRBJ2-3; D remains unclear. V gave up 0 bases and J gave up 2 bases, with 13 bases separating them. CDR1 SGHRS and CDR2 YFSETQ come from the germline V gene. CDR3 size: 16 residues. The CDR3 DNA sequence: TGCGCCAGCAGCTTGGGGCTCCTGGATGTCACAGATACGCAGTATTTT. Protein product: CASSLGLLDVTDTQYF.

There are many counts of this clonotype. V and J are TRBV20-1 and TRBJ2-3, with D perhaps matching TRBD2 (5 bases). Trimming pared 4 bases from V and 0 bases from J, leaving 8 bases between. Germline CDR1 reads DFQATT; CDR2 reads SNEGSKA (reference sequence). The CDR3 length is 13 residues. This CDR3 reads CSAKRRSTDTQYF. Here the CDR3 DNA reads TGCAGTGCTAAGCGGAGAAGCACAGATACGCAGTATTTT.

This clonotype was seen a few times. This chain connects TRBV29-1 to TRBJ2-1; 9 bases map to TRBD2. After removal of 8 bases from V and 7 bases from J, the junction contained 9 bases not matched to a gene. Germline lookup yields CDR1 SQVTM and CDR2 ANQGSEA. This CDR3 is built from 13 residues. For the CDR3, the DNA is TGCAGCTCTAGGACTAGCGCCCTAAATGAGCAGTTCTTC. It yields the protein CSSRTSALNEQFF.

This clonotype was seen repeatedly, ten times or more. This chain connects TRBV28 to TRBJ1-5; possibly TRBD1 for D (5 bases). Germline V gene lookup returns CDR1 MDHEN and CDR2 SYDVKM. V lost 1 base to trimming and J lost 5 bases, with 6 bases between them. This CDR3 is built from 13 residues. The CDR3 region has the DNA TGTGCCAGCAGTTTATCACAGGATCAGCCCCAGCATTTT. Protein sequence: CASSLSQDQPQHF. Complete variable domain (other parts from reference TRBV28 and TRBJ1-5): DVKVTQSSRYLVKRTGEKVFLECVQDMDHENMFWYRQDPGLGLRLIYFSYDVKMKEKGDIPEGYSVSREKKERFSLILESASTNQTSMYLCASSLSQDQPQHFGDGTRLSIL.

The V call is TRBV10-3, the J call TRBJ2-7; 10 bases line up with TRBD2. V shed 0 bases and J 0 bases; nucleotides not matched to a gene: 2. This CDR3 is 16 amino acids long. CDR1 is ENHRY and CDR2 is SYGVKD in the germline V gene. The CDR3: CAISESRTSGSYEQYF. CDR3 nucleotide sequence: TGTGCCATCAGTGAGTCGCGGACTAGCGGCTCCTACGAGCAGTACTTC.